These 28 T cell receptor beta chains were all obtained from the same sample, sequenced in a study of shared clonotypes between healthy human individuals. Assay: immunoSEQ multiplex PCR; the TCRdb copy retains only in-frame clones and omits some. The sample records some 1,400,000 clones, roughly 96% being singletons. The specimen was naive CD4+ T cells sorted from blood. Indicated subset: CD45RA+ positively selected. The receptors were gathered from a man aged 25-45 years in good health.

The chain couples TRBV5-6 to TRBJ2-5, with a possible D match to TRBD2 (5 bases). This CDR3 spans 13 amino acids. V gave up 0 bases and J gave up 11 bases, with 14 bases separating them. CDR1 is SGHDT and CDR2 is YYEEEE in the germline V gene. CDR3: CASSLASSPWQYF. The CDR3 DNA reads TGTGCCAGCAGCTTGGCGTCTAGCCCTTGGCAGTACTTC.

The chain couples TRBV4-1 to TRBJ1-1; D unclear. With 0 bases removed from V and 1 base from J, the gap between germline ends came to 9 bases. The length of the CDR3 is 15 residues. Germline lookup yields CDR1 MGHRA and CDR2 YSYEKL. For the CDR3, the DNA is TGCGCCAGCAGCCAAGAGTCAGTTAAGAACACTGAAGCTTTCTTT. Its translation: CASSQESVKNTEAFF.

The genes are TRBV28 and TRBJ1-4, with D hard to call. Germline lookup yields CDR1 MDHEN and CDR2 SYDVKM. V dropped 6 bases and J dropped 7 bases, with 9 bases sitting between them. This CDR3 contains 12 residues. Here the CDR3 reads CASSSLVEKLFF. The CDR3 nucleotides read TGTGCCAGCAGCTCTCTCGTTGAAAAACTGTTTTTT.

V is TRBV4-1 and J is TRBJ2-1, with TRBD2 identical over 9 bases. V was clipped by 4 bases and J by 7 bases; unmatched bases: 14. Looked up from germline, CDR1 is MGHRA and CDR2 is YSYEKL. The length of the CDR3 is 17 residues. CDR3 nucleotide sequence: TGCGCCAGCAGCCTTATAGCGGGAGTCTTTATTCGGAATGAGCAGTTCTTC. This sequence encodes CASSLIAGVFIRNEQFF.

V gene TRBV11-2 combines with J gene TRBJ2-2; D is tentatively TRBD1 or TRBD2 (5 bases each). The CDR3 runs to 14 residues. V lost 5 bases and J 5 bases, leaving 12 bases between the germline ends. The germline V gene has CDR1 SGHAT and CDR2 FQNNGV. CDR3 coding DNA: TGTGCCAGCAGCCGTGGGGGAAATACCGGGGAGCTGTTTTTT. Translation gives CASSRGGNTGELFF.

The gene calls are TRBV19 and TRBJ1-3; no firm D call. V lost 5 bases to trimming and J lost 0 bases, with 14 bases between them. Germline CDR1 reads LNHDA; CDR2 reads SQIVND (reference sequence). The CDR3 extends over 16 amino acids. The CDR3 DNA sequence: TGTGCCAGTAGTCCCGCCAGAGTCTTCTCTGGAAACACCATATATTTT. Amino acids: CASSPARVFSGNTIYF.

This chain joins TRBV6-1 and TRBJ2-3, with D perhaps matching TRBD2 (6 bases). This CDR3 has 15 residues. Trimming cost V 10 bases and J 1 base, with 18 bases left between them. CDR1 and CDR2 (germline): MNHNS, SASEGT. CDR3 sequence reads: CATRRAGGGTDTQYF. The CDR3, as DNA: TGTGCCACCAGACGGGCGGGCGGGGGCACAGATACGCAGTATTTT.

This clone appeared a single time. Germline is not matched at one junction end, which may reflect a read error. This chain links TRBV7-7 with TRBJ2-3; D ambiguous. CDR3 length equals 13 residues. The germline CDR1 and CDR2 sequences are SSHAT and FNYEAQ (reference sequence). DNA for the CDR3: TGTGCTAGCAGCTTAATCGCGCGAGATACGCAGTATTTT. It encodes CASSLIARDTQYF.

This chain links TRBV7-9 with TRBJ2-1; D is possibly TRBD1 (6 bases). V lost 0 bases and J 8 bases, leaving 11 bases between the germline ends. The CDR3 runs to 14 residues. Germline CDR1 and CDR2: SEHNR and FQNEAQ (reference sequence). CDR3 coding DNA: TGTGCCAGCAGCTTAGCGCCCAGGGGCCATGAGCAGTTCTTC. The encoded protein is CASSLAPRGHEQFF.

The chain joins TRBV19 to TRBJ1-5; D not resolved. V was shortened by 6 bases and J by 6 bases, with 18 bases between the two germline ends. This CDR3 has 15 residues. Germline V gives CDR1 LNHDA, CDR2 SQIVND (reference sequence). CDR3 nucleotides: TGTGCCAGTAGCCCATTTCCCCTGCCGACTCAGCCCCAGCATTTT. This sequence encodes CASSPFPLPTQPQHF.

V is TRBV5-1 and J is TRBJ2-6; perhaps TRBD1 as D (6 bases). Germline V CDR1 and CDR2: SGHRS, YFSETQ. Trimming removed 0 bases from V and 3 bases from J, with 16 bases in between. This CDR3 is 18 amino acids long. CDR3 in amino acids: CASSLGAGAPSGANVLTF. As DNA, the CDR3 is TGCGCCAGCAGCTTGGGTGCAGGGGCACCTAGTGGGGCCAACGTCCTGACTTTC. Using reference TRBV5-1 and TRBJ2-6 for the parts outside the CDR3, the full variable domain is KAGVTQTPRYLIKTRGQQVTLSCSPISGHRSVSWYQQTPGQGLQFLFEYFSETQRNKGNFPGRFSGRQFSNSRSEMNVSTLELGDSALYLCASSLGAGAPSGANVLTFGAGSRLTVL.

Regarding this clone: Other nucleotide sequences from this sample produce the same CDR3. DNA of the CDR3: TGTGCCAGCAGTGACTCAGCGGGAGGGCCGGATACGCAGTATTTT. The encoded protein is CASSDSAGGPDTQYF. This chain uses TRBV6-4 with TRBJ2-3; 10 bases fit TRBD2. The V gene end was trimmed by 0 bases and the J gene end by 6 bases; junction bases not matched to a gene: 3. The length of the CDR3 is 15 residues. CDR1 MRHNA and CDR2 SNTAGT come from the germline V gene.

The rearrangement joins TRBV9 to TRBJ2-5, with a tentative D call TRBD1 (6 bases). Per germline, CDR1 SGDLS and CDR2 YYNGEE. Trimming took off 0 bases at V and 1 base at J, with 22 bases between the two ends. The CDR3 has 19 residues. As DNA, the CDR3 is TGTGCCAGCAGCGTAGGTTCGTGGGACACCGAAGACTTCCAAGAGACCCAGTACTTC. Translation: CASSVGSWDTEDFQETQYF.

The chain is built from TRBV28 and TRBJ2-3; no firm D call. Trimming shortened V by 6 bases and J by 4 bases, and 17 bases separated the two germline ends. The CDR3 loop spans 15 amino acids. Germline V CDR1 and CDR2: MDHEN, SYDVKM. This chain's CDR3 is CASRSARAWSDTQYF. The CDR3, as DNA: TGTGCCAGCAGGTCAGCAAGGGCCTGGTCAGATACGCAGTATTTT. Complete variable domain (other parts from reference TRBV28 and TRBJ2-3): DVKVTQSSRYLVKRTGEKVFLECVQDMDHENMFWYRQDPGLGLRLIYFSYDVKMKEKGDIPEGYSVSREKKERFSLILESASTNQTSMYLCASRSARAWSDTQYFGPGTRLTVL.

V and J are TRBV7-9 and TRBJ1-2, with TRBD1 as a possible D gene (5 bases). This CDR3 region has 15 residues. Trimming cost V 2 bases and J 3 bases, with 13 bases left between them. Germline V gene sequence: CDR1 SEHNR, CDR2 FQNEAQ (reference sequence). CDR3 sequence: CASSLLGRDYYGYTF. CDR3 in DNA: TGTGCCAGCAGCTTATTGGGCAGGGACTACTATGGCTACACCTTC.

The chain employs TRBV28 and TRBJ1-5, with D perhaps matching TRBD1 (6 bases). Per the germline V gene, CDR1 is MDHEN and CDR2 is SYDVKM. There are 15 residues in the CDR3. V was pared by 5 bases and J by 1 base, with 12 bases between. In DNA form, the CDR3 reads TGTGCCAGCAGTCTACAGGGTAACAGCAATCAGCCCCAGCATTTT. Residues: CASSLQGNSNQPQHF.

The chain links TRBV2 to TRBJ1-5, with D perhaps TRBD1 (6 bases). The CDR3 extends over 15 amino acids. Germline V gene sequence: CDR1 SNHLY, CDR2 FYNNEI. Trimming stripped 6 bases from V and 5 bases from J, with 17 bases between. CDR3 nucleotide sequence: TGTGCCAGCAGCTCCTCCCGGGACACTTATCAGCCCCAGCATTTT. It codes for CASSSSRDTYQPQHF.

CDR3 region: CASSSLLAAYEQYF. The CDR3, as DNA: TGTGCCAGCAGCTCGTTGTTGGCTGCCTACGAGCAGTACTTC. This chain joins TRBV7-9 and TRBJ2-7; no clear D. V was cut by 4 bases and J by 2 bases, with 12 bases left in between. CDR1 and CDR2 (germline): SEHNR, FQNEAQ (reference sequence). The CDR3 length is 14 residues.

This clone was observed a single time. The chain is built from TRBV19 and TRBJ1-5; D gene unclear. Per the germline V gene, CDR1 is LNHDA and CDR2 is SQIVND (reference sequence). This CDR3 comprises 14 residues. V was trimmed by 6 bases and J by 5 bases, leaving 14 bases between them. CDR3 loop: CASRSYKVDQPQHF. CDR3 bases: TGTGCCAGTAGGTCCTATAAGGTCGATCAGCCCCAGCATTTT.

V and J are TRBV5-1 and TRBJ2-3; D may be TRBD2 (6 bases). The germline gives CDR1 SGHRS, CDR2 YFSETQ. V lost 5 bases and J 1 base, leaving 17 bases between the germline ends. The length of the CDR3 is 16 residues. The DNA of the CDR3 is TGCGCCAGCAGAGGCGGGACGTTTTTTGGCACAGATACGCAGTATTTT. This encodes CASRGGTFFGTDTQYF.

This sequence joins TRBV7-9 and TRBJ2-1, with TRBD2 matching 9 bases. The CDR3 runs to 15 residues. Germline lookup yields CDR1 SEHNR and CDR2 FQNEAQ (reference sequence). Trimming cost V 5 bases and J 4 bases; bases outside gene matches: 6. The CDR3 is CASSLRSGRYNEQFF. CDR3 nucleotides: TGTGCCAGCAGCCTACGTAGCGGGAGATACAATGAGCAGTTCTTC.

To note about this clone: Other nucleotide sequences in the sample specify the same CDR3. The V gene is TRBV10-3, the J gene TRBJ2-7; D gene uncertain. Looked up from germline, CDR1 is ENHRY and CDR2 is SYGVKD. The ends were cut back, 1 base at V and 4 bases at J, with 2 bases in the middle. This CDR3 is built from 11 residues. Here the CDR3 DNA reads TGTGCCATCAGTGAGTTTTACGAGCAGTACTTC. Translation: CAISEFYEQYF.

The chain links TRBV7-2 to TRBJ1-3; D is ambiguous. This CDR3 contains 16 residues. The germline V and J ends were trimmed by 5 bases and 2 bases, with 16 bases remaining between them. The V gene's germline CDR1 is SGHTA and CDR2 FQGNSA. CDR3 sequence (DNA): TGTGCCAGCAGCCCCCCAACGGCGTCTGCTGGAAACACCATATATTTT. This translates into CASSPPTASAGNTIYF.

This sequence joins TRBV4-3 and TRBJ2-1; tentative D call: TRBD2 (5 bases). The CDR3 sequence is 15 residues long. CDR1 and CDR2 from the germline V gene are LGHNA and YSLEER. V was shortened by 3 bases and J by 2 bases, with 11 bases between the two germline ends. DNA of the CDR3: TGCGCCAGCAGCCAGATTAGCGTTACCTACAATGAGCAGTTCTTC. This codes for CASSQISVTYNEQFF.

This rearrangement joins TRBV29-1 to TRBJ2-2; possible D gene TRBD1, 6 bases. V lost 6 bases and J lost 6, with 17 bases in between. The CDR3 has 14 residues. Germline V gives CDR1 SQVTM, CDR2 ANQGSEA. CDR3 amino acids: CSVDETGSPGELFF. As DNA, the CDR3 is TGCAGCGTAGACGAGACAGGATCACCCGGGGAGCTGTTTTTT.

The chain employs TRBV14 and TRBJ1-2, with a tentative D call TRBD1 (5 bases). This CDR3 contains 14 residues. The V gene's germline CDR1 is SGHDN and CDR2 FVKESK. V was shortened by 1 base and J by 4 bases, with 10 bases between the two germline ends. The CDR3 here is CASSQGTGPYGYTF. The CDR3 nucleotides are TGTGCCAGCAGCCAAGGAACAGGCCCCTATGGCTACACCTTC.

The chain links TRBV7-6 to TRBJ2-7, with D perhaps TRBD1 or TRBD2 (5 bases each). The germline gives CDR1 SGHVS, CDR2 FNYEAQ. The CDR3 extends over 16 amino acids. V shed 1 base and J shed 2 bases, with 15 bases lying between them. The CDR3, as DNA: TGTGCCAGCAGCTTAGGGCCGAGAGAGGGACCCTACGAGCAGTACTTC. It yields the protein CASSLGPREGPYEQYF.

This clone was seen a handful of times. The sample contains more than one DNA sequence encoding this CDR3. The V and J genes are TRBV9 and TRBJ2-3; D gene uncertain. The germline V gene has CDR1 SGDLS and CDR2 YYNGEE. This CDR3 is 14 amino acids long. Between the trimmed V and J ends, which lost 0 bases and 1 base, there was a span of 6 bases. The CDR3 protein is CASSVEQRTDTQYF. In DNA form, the CDR3 reads TGTGCCAGCAGCGTAGAACAGCGCACAGATACGCAGTATTTT.